A single sample gave rise to the 6 T cell receptor beta chains below, sequenced in a study of blood T cell repertoires in COVID-19. Data came from immunoSEQ multiplex PCR; TCRdb stores just in-frame clones and leaves some out. Of approximately 98,000 clones listed, roughly four fifths are singletons. Sample: peripheral blood. These receptors originate from a man in his 60s with acute or convalescent COVID-19.

The CDR3 reads CASSQISSGATQYF. As DNA, the CDR3 is TGTGCCAGCAGCCAAATAAGTAGCGGAGCGACCCAGTACTTC. V is TRBV3-1 (or the pseudogene TRBV3-2) and J is TRBJ2-5; possibly TRBD2 for D (6 bases). The germline gives CDR1 LGHDT, CDR2 YNNKEL (reference sequence). Between the trimmed V and J ends, which lost 2 bases and 7 bases, there was a span of 14 bases. The CDR3 is 14 amino acids.

This rearrangement joins TRBV6-5 to TRBJ2-7; tentatively, D is TRBD1 (5 bases). Looked up from germline, CDR1 is MNHEY and CDR2 is SVGAGI. Trimming stripped 2 bases from V and 2 bases from J, with 13 bases between. The CDR3 length is 15 residues. The CDR3 bases are TGTGCCAGCAGTTACGCCAGGGCCGGCCCCTACGAGCAGTACTTC. This sequence encodes CASSYARAGPYEQYF.

This chain uses TRBV6-5 with TRBJ1-1; 7 nucleotides align to TRBD1. The CDR3 is made up of 15 amino acids. Germline V gene data show CDR1 as MNHEY and CDR2 as SVGAGI. Trimming at V came to 8 bases and at J to 0 bases, leaving 9 bases not matched to a gene. In DNA, the CDR3 is TGTGCCAGCGGCACCGGGACAGCCATGAACACTGAAGCTTTCTTT. Its translation: CASGTGTAMNTEAFF.

The chain uses TRBV6-2 or TRBV6-3 and TRBJ2-5; D perhaps matches TRBD2 (5 bases). Germline loops: CDR1 MNHEY, CDR2 SVGEGT. The CDR3 has 11 residues. V lost 3 bases to trimming and J lost 8 bases, with 7 bases between them. The CDR3 DNA follows: TGTGCCAGCAGTTATTCGGGAACCCAGTACTTC. This encodes CASSYSGTQYF.

The chain combines TRBV13 with TRBJ2-3; TRBD1 is a possible D gene (6 bases). The germline CDR1 and CDR2 sequences are PRHDT and FYEKMQ (reference sequence). V dropped 7 bases and J dropped 4 bases, with 18 bases sitting between them. This CDR3 is 15 amino acids long. The CDR3 sequence is CASIDSGGDADTQYF. The CDR3 DNA reads as TGTGCCAGCATCGACAGTGGGGGCGACGCAGATACGCAGTATTTT.

V is TRBV28 and J is TRBJ1-2, with 7 bases aligning to TRBD1. The CDR3 has 14 residues. V was clipped by 2 bases and J by 6 bases; unmatched bases: 6. Germline V lookup: CDR1 MDHEN, CDR2 SYDVKM. The CDR3 protein is CASSLSRGGDGYTF. The CDR3 bases are TGTGCCAGCAGTTTAAGCCGAGGGGGCGATGGCTACACCTTC.